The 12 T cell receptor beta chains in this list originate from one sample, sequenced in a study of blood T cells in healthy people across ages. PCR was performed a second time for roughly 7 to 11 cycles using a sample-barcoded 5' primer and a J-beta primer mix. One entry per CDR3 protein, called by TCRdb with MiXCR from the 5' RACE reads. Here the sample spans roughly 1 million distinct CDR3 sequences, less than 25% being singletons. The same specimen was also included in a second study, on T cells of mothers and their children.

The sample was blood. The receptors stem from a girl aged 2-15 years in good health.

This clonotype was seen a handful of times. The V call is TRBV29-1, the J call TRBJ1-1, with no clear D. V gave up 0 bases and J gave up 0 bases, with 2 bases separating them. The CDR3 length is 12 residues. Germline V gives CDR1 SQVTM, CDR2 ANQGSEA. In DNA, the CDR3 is TGCAGCGTTGAAGAGATGAACACTGAAGCTTTCTTT. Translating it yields CSVEEMNTEAFF.

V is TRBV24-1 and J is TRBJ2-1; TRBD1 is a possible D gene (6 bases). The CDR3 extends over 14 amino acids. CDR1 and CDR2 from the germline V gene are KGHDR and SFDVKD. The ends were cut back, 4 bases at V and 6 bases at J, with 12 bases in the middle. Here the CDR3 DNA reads TGTGCCACCAGTGAGGTGGGGGCGTTCAATGAGCAGTTCTTC. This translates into CATSEVGAFNEQFF.

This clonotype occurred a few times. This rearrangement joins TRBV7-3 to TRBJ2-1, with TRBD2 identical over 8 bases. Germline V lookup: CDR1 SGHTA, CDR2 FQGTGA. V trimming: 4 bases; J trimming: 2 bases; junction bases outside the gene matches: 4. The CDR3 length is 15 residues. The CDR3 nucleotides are TGTGCCAGCAGCTCCATAGCGGGACCCTACAATGAGCAGTTCTTC. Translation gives CASSSIAGPYNEQFF.

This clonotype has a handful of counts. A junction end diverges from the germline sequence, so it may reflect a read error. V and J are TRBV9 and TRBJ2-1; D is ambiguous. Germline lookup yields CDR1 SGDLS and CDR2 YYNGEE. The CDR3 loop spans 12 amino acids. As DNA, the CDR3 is TGTGTCAGCAGCGTAGGTCTCGGTGAGCAGTTCTTC. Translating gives CVSSVGLGEQFF. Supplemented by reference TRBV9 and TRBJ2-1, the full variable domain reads DSGVTQTPKHLITATGQRVTLRCSPRSGDLSVYWYQQSLDQGLQFLIQYYNGEERAKGNILERFSAQQFPDLHSELNLSSLELGDSALYFCVSSVGLGEQFFGPGTRLTVL.

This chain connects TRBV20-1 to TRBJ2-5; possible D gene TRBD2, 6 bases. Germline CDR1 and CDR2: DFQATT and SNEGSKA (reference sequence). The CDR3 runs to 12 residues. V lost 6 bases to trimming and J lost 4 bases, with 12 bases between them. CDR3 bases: TGCAGTGCCGGACTGGGGGGAGAGACCCAGTACTTC. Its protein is CSAGLGGETQYF.

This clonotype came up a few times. The CDR3 DNA reads TGTGCCAGCACGAGCCCCCGGGTTTCCATGGGCTATGGCTACACCTTC. This translates into CASTSPRVSMGYGYTF. V usage is TRBV12-3 or TRBV12-4 and J usage is TRBJ1-2, with D hard to call. CDR3 length: 16 residues. V lost 7 bases and J 4 bases, leaving 22 bases between the germline ends.

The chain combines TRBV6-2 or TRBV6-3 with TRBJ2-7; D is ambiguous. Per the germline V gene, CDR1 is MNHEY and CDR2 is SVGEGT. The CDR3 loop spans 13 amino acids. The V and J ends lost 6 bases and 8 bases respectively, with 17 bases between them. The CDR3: CASSPFDLSQQYF. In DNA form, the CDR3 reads TGTGCCAGCAGCCCCTTCGACTTAAGCCAGCAGTACTTC.

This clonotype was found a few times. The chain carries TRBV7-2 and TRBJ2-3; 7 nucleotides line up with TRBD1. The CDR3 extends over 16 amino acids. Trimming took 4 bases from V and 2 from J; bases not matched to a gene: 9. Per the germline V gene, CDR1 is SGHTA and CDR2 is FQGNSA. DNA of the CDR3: TGTGCCAGCAGCTCAGCCGGGACAGTTCTCACAGATACGCAGTATTTT. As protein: CASSSAGTVLTDTQYF.

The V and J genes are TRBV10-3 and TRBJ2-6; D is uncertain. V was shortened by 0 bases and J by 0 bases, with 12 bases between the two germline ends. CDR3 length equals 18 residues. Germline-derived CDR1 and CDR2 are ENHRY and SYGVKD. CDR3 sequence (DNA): TGTGCCATCAGTGAGTCGCCTGCTGGAAGCTCTGGGGCCAACGTCCTGACTTTC. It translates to CAISESPAGSSGANVLTF.

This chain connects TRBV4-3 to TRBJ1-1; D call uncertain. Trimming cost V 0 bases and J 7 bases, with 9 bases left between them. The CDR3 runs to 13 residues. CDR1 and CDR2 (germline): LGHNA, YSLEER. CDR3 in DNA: TGCGCCAGCAGCCAAGATTCGGGATATGAAGCTTTCTTT. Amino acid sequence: CASSQDSGYEAFF.

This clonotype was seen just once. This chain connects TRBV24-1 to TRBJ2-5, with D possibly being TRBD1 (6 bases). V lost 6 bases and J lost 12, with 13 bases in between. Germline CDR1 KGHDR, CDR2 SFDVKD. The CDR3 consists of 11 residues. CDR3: CATSLQGQKYF. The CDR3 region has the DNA TGTGCCACCAGTCTTCAGGGGCAAAAGTACTTC.

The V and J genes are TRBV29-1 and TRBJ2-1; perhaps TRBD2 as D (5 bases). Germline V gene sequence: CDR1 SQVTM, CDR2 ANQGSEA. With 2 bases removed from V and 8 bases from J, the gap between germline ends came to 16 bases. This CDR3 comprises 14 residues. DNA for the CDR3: TGCAGCGTTGAAAGACTAATCTTACCCGATGAGCAGTTCTTC. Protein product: CSVERLILPDEQFF.